One T cell receptor (beta chain) is described in this entry. Its antigen is not identified. The CDR3 has 15 amino acids. The data were obtained in a study of response to subunit inactivated influenza vaccine. TCRdb reprocessed the RT-PCR reads via MiXCR and lists one record per CDR3 protein. This sample yields a few hundred thousand distinct CDR3 sequences, of which around 15% are seen a single time; approximately 10% belongs to the top ten. Study results and limitations: T cells newly recruited by each seasonal influenza vaccination are few, the authors suggested.

The sample was PBMCs from blood, taken roughly 13 days after vaccination. The chain is built from TRBV12-2 and TRBJ2-5. TRBV12-2 is designated a pseudogene. The TCR originated in a man in his fifties who received an inactivated influenza vaccine. In DNA, the CDR3 is TGTTCAAGTCGGCCACGGACGAGAGGAGAAGAGACCCAGTACTTC. Its translation: CSSRPRTRGEETQYF.